These 3 T cell receptor beta chains originate from one sample sequenced in a study of T cell responses to AZD1222 COVID-19 vaccine. TCRdb's copy holds only in-frame clones and misses some; the assay was immunoSEQ multiplex PCR. This sample yields 140,000 to 150,000 clones, of which approximately 85% are seen a single time; more than 7% belongs to the top ten. The input for sequencing was peripheral blood, taken on day 0 of AZD1222 vaccination. Receptors were obtained from an adult in good health.

The chain recombines TRBV4-2 with TRBJ1-5; weak D call: TRBD1 (5 bases). The CDR3 contains 18 residues. V was cut by 0 bases and J by 2 bases, with 17 bases left in between. The V gene's germline CDR1 is LGHNA and CDR2 YNFKEQ. CDR3 protein: CASSQEAVGTGGNQPQHF. The DNA of the CDR3 is TGTGCCAGCAGCCAAGAGGCGGTGGGAACAGGCGGCAATCAGCCCCAGCATTTT.

V usage is TRBV5-1 and J usage is TRBJ1-3, with D possibly being TRBD1 (5 bases). Germline loops: CDR1 SGHRS, CDR2 YFSETQ. The CDR3 is made up of 14 amino acids. Trimming stripped 0 bases from V and 3 bases from J, with 7 bases between. The CDR3 sequence is CASSLGGNGNTIYF. CDR3 nucleotides: TGCGCCAGCAGCTTGGGGGGGAATGGAAACACCATATATTTT. Supplemented by reference TRBV5-1 and TRBJ1-3, the full variable domain reads KAGVTQTPRYLIKTRGQQVTLSCSPISGHRSVSWYQQTPGQGLQFLFEYFSETQRNKGNFPGRFSGRQFSNSRSEMNVSTLELGDSALYLCASSLGGNGNTIYFGEGSWLTVV.

CDR3: CASSSMLDFNQPQHF. The CDR3 DNA follows: TGTGCCAGCAGCTCTATGTTGGACTTTAATCAGCCCCAGCATTTT. The gene calls are TRBV28 and TRBJ1-5; D is ambiguous. The germline V gene has CDR1 MDHEN and CDR2 SYDVKM. Trimming pared 6 bases from V and 4 bases from J, leaving 16 bases between. The CDR3 extends over 15 amino acids.